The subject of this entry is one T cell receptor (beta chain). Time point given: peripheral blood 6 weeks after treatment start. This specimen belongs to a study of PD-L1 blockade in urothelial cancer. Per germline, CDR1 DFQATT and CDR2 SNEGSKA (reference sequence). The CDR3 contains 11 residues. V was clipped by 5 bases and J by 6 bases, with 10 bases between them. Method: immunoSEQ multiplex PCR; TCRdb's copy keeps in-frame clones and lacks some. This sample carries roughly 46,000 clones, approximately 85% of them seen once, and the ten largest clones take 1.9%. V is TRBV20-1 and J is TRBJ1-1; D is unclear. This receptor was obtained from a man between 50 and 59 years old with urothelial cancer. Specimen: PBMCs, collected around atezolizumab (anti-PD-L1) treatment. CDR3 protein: CSAVRQAEAFF. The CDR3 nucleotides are TGCAGTGCTGTAAGGCAGGCTGAAGCTTTCTTT.